This T cell receptor (beta chain) was captured by sequencing in a study of shared clonotypes between healthy human individuals. Study-level results: For naive CD4 cells, around 5% of clonotypes were shared across a handful of donors. Generation probabilities of non-shared clonotypes were lower (relative to those shared by all four donors). Rarefaction exposed incomplete sorted-subset sequencing despite large depth.

Terminally differentiated effector memory CD45RA+ cells were excluded from the naive CD8 cells, which were CD45RO-negative and positively selected for CCR7. Worth noting for this clone: Its antigen is as yet unknown.

V lost 0 bases and J lost 2, with 10 bases in between. CDR1 is MGHRA, CDR2 YSYEKL, per germline. The CDR3 runs 15 residues. The method was immunoSEQ multiplex PCR; TCRdb's version includes in-frame clones alone and lacks a portion of them. The sample holds some 1,900,000 clones, about 95% seen once. V is TRBV4-1 and J is TRBJ1-1, with unresolved D. The sequence came from a man aged 18 to 29 in good health. Sequenced: naive CD8+ T cells sorted from blood. CDR3 region: CASSQDSWGNTEAFF. CDR3 nucleotides: TGCGCCAGCAGCCAAGATTCGTGGGGAAACACTGAAGCTTTCTTT.